This T cell receptor beta chain was recovered during a study of OX40 agonist ivuxolimab in advanced cancers. Study context: Patients were treated with intravenous ivuxolimab, dosed at 0.01 to 10 mg/kg and infused every 2 weeks. Two cutaneous melanoma patients and one hepatocellular carcinoma patient, three in all, had partial responses. The study, taken as a whole, reports: There were, on average, more expanded clones in CD8+ T cells than in CD4+. At doses 0.1 to 3.0 mg/kg, CD4+ and CD8+ clones expanded.

For this clone: No antigen is known for it.

The germline CDR1 and CDR2 sequences are MGHRA and YSYEKL. Trimming removed 2 bases from V and 0 bases from J, with 9 bases in between. The CDR3 is made up of 15 amino acids. Clones were read by immunoSEQ multiplex PCR, and TCRdb kept only the in-frame ones, dropping some. The repertoire holds tens of thousands of clones, 80% to 90% seen once, with more than 1% in the top ten. The gene calls are TRBV4-1 and TRBJ2-3, with D possibly matching TRBD2 (6 bases). The specimen comprised CD4+ or CD8+ T cells sorted from blood, sampled in a trial of the OX40 agonist ivuxolimab. The source of this sequence is an adult with an advanced solid tumor such as melanoma, head and neck, liver or kidney cancer. CDR3 in amino acids: CASSQMGLSTDTQYF. The CDR3 DNA sequence: TGCGCCAGCAGCCAAATGGGACTTAGCACAGATACGCAGTATTTT.